This TCR beta chain was retrieved from a study of CD8+ T cells in alopecia areata. This clone was counted only a few times. Treatment reported: oral pan-JAK inhibitor, 5-10 mg twice daily. After isolation, RNA underwent reverse transcription to generate cDNA as the sequencing template. Only in-frame clones appear in the TCRdb table, and some are missing; sequencing was by immunoSEQ multiplex PCR. This repertoire shows 150,000 to 200,000 clones, about three fifths found once; its top ten account for 0.91%. V was cut by 2 bases and J by 2 bases, with 9 bases left in between. The CDR3 is 13 residues long. Germline V gives CDR1 SQVTM, CDR2 ANQGSEA.

The sequence came from a human donor with alopecia areata. The chain uses TRBV29-1 and TRBJ1-2, with no clear D. The source was CD4+ T cells sorted from blood, collected at week 4, from a patient treated with tofacitinib. The CDR3 region has the DNA TGCAGCGTTGAACAGCCCCCGAACTATGGCTACACCTTC. Its protein product is CSVEQPPNYGYTF. Combining the CDR3 with reference TRBV29-1 and TRBJ1-2 gives the whole variable domain SAVISQKPSRDICQRGTSLTIQCQVDSQVTMMFWYRQQPGQSLTLIATANQGSEATYESGFVIDKFPISRPNLTFSTLTVSNMSPEDSSIYLCSVEQPPNYGYTFGSGTRLTVV.